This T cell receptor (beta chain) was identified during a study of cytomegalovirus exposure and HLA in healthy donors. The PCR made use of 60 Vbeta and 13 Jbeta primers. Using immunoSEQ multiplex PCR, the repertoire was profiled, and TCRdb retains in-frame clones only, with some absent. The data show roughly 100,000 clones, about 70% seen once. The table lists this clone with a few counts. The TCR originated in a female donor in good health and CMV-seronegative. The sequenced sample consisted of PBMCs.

CDR3 region: CASSLPMVQGGFNTEAFF. CDR3 coding DNA: TGTGCCAGCAGCTTGCCAATGGTACAGGGAGGGTTTAACACTGAAGCTTTCTTT. The chain carries TRBV5-5 and TRBJ1-1; D might be TRBD1 (6 bases). CDR3 length: 18 residues. Germline V gene sequence: CDR1 SGHKS, CDR2 YYEKEE (reference sequence). The V gene lost 1 base and the J gene lost 2 bases, with 21 bases spanning the gap.